This T cell receptor beta chain was found in a study of blood T cell repertoires in COVID-19. Unmatched junction bases numbered 12, after V lost 1 base and J lost 9 bases. The CDR3 is made up of 16 amino acids. Germline CDR1 is MNHEY and CDR2 is SVGAGI. TCRdb's table, derived via immunoSEQ multiplex PCR, lists solely in-frame clones and lacks some. Of approximately 330,000 clones listed, roughly 89% are singletons. The genes are TRBV6-5 and TRBJ2-5; 9 positions match TRBD2. The TCR was taken from a man younger than 40 with COVID-19, enrolled during active disease. The sequenced sample consisted of peripheral blood. CDR3 DNA: TGTGCCAGCAGTTACTTAGGCGGGGGGGGCCGAGGTTCCCAGTACTTC. Its protein is CASSYLGGGGRGSQYF.